The 11 T cell receptor beta chains reported below all come from one sample, sequenced in a study of blood T cell repertoires in COVID-19 (dated by TCRdb to about 2020). Library generation was performed with the immunoSEQ multiplex PCR assay. TCRdb limited this immuneACCESS table to in-frame rearrangements with V and J called. A share of clones is missing; checked studies link under half to unresolved V genes, and the rest is unexplained. The sample contains 100,000 to 120,000 clones, roughly 84% of them found a single time. The top ten hold approximately 8.1% of the sample. What was sequenced was peripheral blood. Receptors originate from a woman between 40 and 55 years old with acute or convalescent COVID-19.

The rearrangement uses TRBV25-1 and TRBJ1-1, with D possibly matching TRBD1 (5 bases). Germline lookup yields CDR1 MGHDK and CDR2 SYGVNS. V was cut by 4 bases and J by 1 base, with 10 bases left in between. The CDR3 runs 14 residues. The CDR3 nucleotides read TGTGCCAGCAGTGTGGGGCAGACGAACACTGAAGCTTTCTTT. Its translation: CASSVGQTNTEAFF.

The J gene is TRBJ1-4, the V gene TRBV3-1 (or the pseudogene TRBV3-2); D not resolved. Germline CDR1 and CDR2: LGHDT and YNNKEL (reference sequence). Deletions cut 4 bases from V and 7 bases from J, with 10 bases between. CDR3 size: 13 residues. The CDR3 coding sequence is TGTGCCAGCAGCCGAGGCCTGAGTGAAAAACTGTTTTTT. Translating it yields CASSRGLSEKLFF.

The rearrangement joins TRBV19 to TRBJ1-1; D not resolved. Germline V gene sequence: CDR1 LNHDA, CDR2 SQIVND (reference sequence). V lost 5 bases and J lost 1, with 11 bases in between. This CDR3 has 14 amino acids. CDR3 sequence: CASSSHSTNTEAFF. CDR3 sequence (DNA): TGTGCCAGTAGTTCCCACTCCACGAACACTGAAGCTTTCTTT.

The chain joins TRBV5-4 to TRBJ2-7; TRBD1 matches at 10 bases. The CDR3 consists of 14 residues. The germline gives CDR1 SGHNT, CDR2 YYREEE (reference sequence). The V segment lost 5 bases and the J segment 7 bases; nucleotides outside the gene matches: 9. Here the CDR3 reads CASSGRQGALEQYF. CDR3 in DNA: TGTGCCAGCAGTGGAAGACAGGGGGCTTTGGAGCAGTACTTC.

The chain joins TRBV11-3 to TRBJ2-1; no clear D. In germline, CDR1 is SGHNT, CDR2 YENEEA. The CDR3 has 15 amino acids. The V and J ends lost 1 base and 4 bases respectively, with 11 bases between them. The CDR3 DNA reads TGTGCCAGCAGCTTAGGTTCCGCGACATACAATGAGCAGTTCTTC. It is translated as CASSLGSATYNEQFF.

The chain uses TRBV11-2 and TRBJ2-3, with 13 positions matching TRBD2. The germline V gene encodes CDR1 SGHAT and CDR2 FQNNGV. The V gene end was trimmed by 5 bases and the J gene end by 9 bases; junction bases not matched to a gene: 11. This CDR3 is built from 16 residues. The chain's CDR3 is CASSIPLAGGPGTQYF. CDR3 DNA: TGTGCCAGCAGCATACCACTAGCGGGGGGGCCCGGAACGCAGTATTTT.

The sample holds one count of this clone. CDR3: CSVEDQGRRPEQYF. The CDR3 DNA is TGCAGCGTTGAAGATCAGGGTAGGAGACCCGAGCAGTACTTC. The chain uses TRBV29-1 and TRBJ2-7, with TRBD1 as a possible D gene (5 bases). Germline CDR1 reads SQVTM; CDR2 reads ANQGSEA. The CDR3 is made up of 14 amino acids. Trimming cost V 0 bases and J 6 bases, with 15 bases left between them.

The CDR3 here is CAWSVTGTVGAFF. CDR3 DNA sequence: TGTGCCTGGAGTGTGACCGGGACAGTAGGAGCTTTCTTT. The chain joins TRBV30 to TRBJ1-1, with 7 bases lining up with TRBD1. The CDR3 is 13 amino acids. V shed 0 bases and J 10 bases; nucleotides not matched to a gene: 8. Germline V gene data show CDR1 as GTSNPN and CDR2 as SVGIG (reference sequence). The full variable domain, completed using reference TRBV30 and TRBJ1-1, is SQTIHQWPATLVQPVGSPLSLECTVEGTSNPNLYWYRQAAGRGLQLLFYSVGIGQISSEVPQNLSASRPQDRQFILSSKKLLLSDSGFYLCAWSVTGTVGAFFGQGTRLTVV.

The chain couples TRBV5-1 to TRBJ2-1; 7 nucleotides match TRBD2. The CDR3 loop spans 16 amino acids. CDR1 and CDR2 from the germline V gene are SGHRS and YFSETQ. The junction had 12 bases not matched to a gene; V was cut back by 1 base and J by 8 bases. The CDR3, as DNA: TGCGCCAGCAGCTTGAACCCAGCGGGGCAGTGGGATGAGCAGTTCTTC. Amino acids: CASSLNPAGQWDEQFF.

The chain recombines TRBV4-3 with TRBJ2-5; 8 bases agree with TRBD2. The length of the CDR3 is 17 residues. CDR1 is LGHNA and CDR2 is YSLEER in the germline V gene. J lost 5 bases, V lost 0 bases, and 11 bases had no gene match. CDR3 nucleotides: TGCGCCAGCAGCCAAGATTACGGGACTAGGGGTCGGGAGACCCAGTACTTC. Its translation is CASSQDYGTRGRETQYF.

The V gene is TRBV15, the J gene TRBJ2-1, with 9 bases lining up with TRBD1. The CDR3 is 16 amino acids. Germline V gives CDR1 LNHNV, CDR2 YYDKDF (reference sequence). Unmatched junction bases numbered 8, after V lost 0 bases and J lost 8 bases. CDR3 in amino acids: CATSRDSGTGNDEQFF. The CDR3 DNA reads TGTGCCACCAGCAGAGATTCAGGGACAGGGAACGATGAGCAGTTCTTC.